Below are 19 T cell receptor beta chains sequenced from a single sample in a study of T cell repertoires in cytomegalovirus infection. MiXCR was run by TCRdb on the reads, yielding one entry per CDR3 protein. This sample has under 300,000 distinct CDR3 sequences, with approximately 17% found just once. The specimen was CD8+ T cells from PBMCs. Receptors were obtained from a human donor in good health (CMV status not recorded). Some clones in this sample may be carry-over from other donors' samples.

The rearrangement links TRBV4-1 to TRBJ2-1; D is perhaps TRBD2 (7 bases). Germline CDR1 is MGHRA and CDR2 is YSYEKL. V lost 1 base, J lost 8 bases, and 15 bases lay in between. The CDR3 is 15 residues long. CDR3 region: CASSQGPGGGDEQFF. In DNA form, the CDR3 reads TGCGCCAGCAGCCAAGGACCGGGGGGCGGAGATGAGCAGTTCTTC.

The rearrangement uses TRBV6-4 and TRBJ2-1; no definite D call. Germline lookup yields CDR1 MRHNA and CDR2 SNTAGT. V lost 8 bases and J 6 bases, leaving 14 bases between the germline ends. The CDR3 contains 13 residues. In nucleotides, the CDR3 is TGTGCCAGCTTGGCAGTCGGTTTCAATGAGCAGTTCTTC. It yields the protein CASLAVGFNEQFF.

The J gene is TRBJ1-1, the V gene TRBV9; 9 bases align to TRBD1. The CDR3 loop spans 16 amino acids. The V gene's germline CDR1 is SGDLS and CDR2 YYNGEE. V trimming: 0 bases; J trimming: 2 bases; junction bases outside the gene matches: 5. CDR3 residues: CASSVVPQGANTEAFF. CDR3 nucleotides: TGTGCCAGCAGCGTAGTCCCACAGGGGGCAAACACTGAAGCTTTCTTT.

The chain has TRBV5-6 and TRBJ2-4; D is unclear. This CDR3 is built from 16 residues. The V end lost 0 bases, the J end lost 0 bases, and 10 bases lay between the germline ends. Germline V lookup: CDR1 SGHDT, CDR2 YYEEEE. The CDR3, as DNA: TGTGCCAGCAGCTTGGGGGCAGGAGTAGCCAAAAACATTCAGTACTTC. Protein sequence: CASSLGAGVAKNIQYF.

A single count supports this clonotype. This chain uses TRBV6-6 with TRBJ2-1; D is unclear. CDR1 MNHNY and CDR2 SVGAGI come from the germline V gene (reference sequence). Trimming stripped 2 bases from V and 6 bases from J, with 5 bases between. CDR3 length: 12 residues. This chain's CDR3 is CASSYAVNEQFF. CDR3 nucleotide sequence: TGTGCCAGCAGTTACGCCGTCAATGAGCAGTTCTTC.

V usage is TRBV6-2 or TRBV6-3 and J usage is TRBJ1-1; tentatively, D is TRBD1 (5 bases). CDR1 MNHEY and CDR2 SVGEGT come from the germline V gene. This CDR3 is built from 15 residues. V was trimmed by 0 bases and J by 6 bases, leaving 14 bases between them. The chain's CDR3 is CASSYSILRGPEAFF. CDR3 sequence (DNA): TGTGCCAGCAGTTACTCGATTTTACGGGGCCCTGAAGCTTTCTTT.

This clonotype has ten or more counts. V and J are TRBV7-9 and TRBJ2-7; 7 bases fit TRBD2. Germline V gene sequence: CDR1 SEHNR, CDR2 FQNEAQ (reference sequence). The CDR3 consists of 14 residues. V gave up 4 bases and J gave up 4 bases; unmatched junction bases: 7. The CDR3 is CASSSPGTKYEQYF. For the CDR3, the DNA is TGTGCCAGCAGCTCCCCCGGGACTAAGTACGAGCAGTACTTC. Combining the CDR3 with reference TRBV7-9 and TRBJ2-7 gives the whole variable domain DTGVSQNPRHKITKRGQNVTFRCDPISEHNRLYWYRQTLGQGPEFLTYFQNEAQLEKSRLLSDRFSAERPKGSFSTLEIQRTEQGDSAMYLCASSSPGTKYEQYFGPGTRLTVT.

In this sample, this clonotype turned up many times. This chain joins TRBV7-6 and TRBJ2-1; 11 positions agree with TRBD2. The CDR3 covers 18 residues. Germline V gene lookup returns CDR1 SGHVS and CDR2 FNYEAQ. With 5 bases clipped from V and 6 bases from J, the junction kept 15 bases outside the gene matches. The CDR3, as DNA: TGTGCCAGCAGCCCCACGGTCCCGGGACTAGCGGTTCCCAATGAGCAGTTCTTC. This sequence encodes CASSPTVPGLAVPNEQFF.

The chain employs TRBV29-1 and TRBJ2-1; TRBD1 or TRBD2 may be the D gene (5 bases each). Trimming cost V 7 bases and J 3 bases, with 13 bases left between them. The CDR3 sequence is 13 residues long. CDR1 SQVTM and CDR2 ANQGSEA come from the germline V gene. CDR3 nucleotide sequence: TGCAGCGCCGGAAGGGACGGCTACAATGAGCAGTTCTTC. Translating it yields CSAGRDGYNEQFF.

The chain couples TRBV28 to TRBJ1-3; D uncertain. Germline V lookup: CDR1 MDHEN, CDR2 SYDVKM. Trimming stripped 5 bases from V and 0 bases from J, with 11 bases between. The CDR3 runs 15 residues. The CDR3 here is CASSHLQSSGNTIYF. The CDR3 DNA reads as TGTGCCAGCAGTCACCTACAGAGCTCTGGAAACACCATATATTTT.

This clonotype was found many times. The rearrangement joins TRBV7-2 to TRBJ1-1; D call uncertain. The CDR3 is made up of 13 amino acids. Looked up from germline, CDR1 is SGHTA and CDR2 is FQGNSA. V lost 4 bases, J lost 7 bases, and 13 bases lay in between. The CDR3 is CASSSVAGLEAFF. CDR3 bases: TGTGCCAGCAGCTCAGTAGCAGGCCTTGAAGCTTTCTTT.

This clonotype was detected many times. The chain recombines TRBV12-3 or TRBV12-4 with TRBJ1-1; no clear D. The germline V and J ends were trimmed by 6 bases and 7 bases, with 15 bases remaining between them. The CDR3 has 13 residues. The CDR3 sequence is CASSPRPIGEAFF. CDR3 nucleotide sequence: TGTGCCAGCAGCCCACGACCGATCGGTGAAGCTTTCTTT.

Here the CDR3 DNA reads TGTGCCAGCAGCCCATCAGGGTTGAATGTGGGGAACACTGAAGCTTTCTTT. The encoded protein is CASSPSGLNVGNTEAFF. The chain combines TRBV28 with TRBJ1-1, with D maybe TRBD1 (5 bases). The ends were cut back, 6 bases at V and 1 base at J, with 21 bases in the middle. Germline CDR1 reads MDHEN; CDR2 reads SYDVKM. CDR3 length: 17 residues.

There are many counts of this clonotype. The V gene is TRBV7-9, the J gene TRBJ1-2; no firm D call. The CDR3 is 15 residues long. Germline V lookup: CDR1 SEHNR, CDR2 FQNEAQ (reference sequence). V lost 4 bases and J 0 bases, leaving 12 bases between the germline ends. In nucleotides, the CDR3 is TGTGCCAGCAGCTCCTGGGGTACAGCTAACTATGGCTACACCTTC. This codes for CASSSWGTANYGYTF.

This clonotype was picked up many times. The rearrangement links TRBV7-2 to TRBJ2-2; D is unclear. This CDR3 has 15 amino acids. Trimming left V 1 base short and J 7 bases short, with 13 bases between. The V gene's germline CDR1 is SGHTA and CDR2 FQGNSA. CDR3 residues: CASSLEHRRYGELFF. The CDR3 region has the DNA TGTGCCAGCAGCTTAGAGCACCGACGTTACGGGGAGCTGTTTTTT. The variable domain in full, completed from reference TRBV7-2 and TRBJ2-2, reads GAGVSQSPSNKVTEKGKDVELRCDPISGHTALYWYRQSLGQGLEFLIYFQGNSAPDKSGLPSDRFSAERTGGSVSTLTIQRTQQEDSAVYLCASSLEHRRYGELFFGEGSRLTVL.

Many counts were recorded for this clonotype. This chain uses TRBV5-6 with TRBJ2-3; the match to TRBD2 covers 9 bases. V lost 2 bases to trimming and J lost 6 bases; unmatched junction nucleotides: 7. The CDR3 contains 15 residues. In germline, CDR1 is SGHDT, CDR2 YYEEEE. The CDR3 sequence is CASSLRLAEWDTQYF. Written as DNA, the CDR3 is TGTGCCAGCAGCTTAAGACTAGCGGAATGGGATACGCAGTATTTT.

This clonotype was seen only a few times. V gene TRBV5-1 combines with J gene TRBJ2-7; a weak D match, TRBD1 (6 bases). V lost 2 bases, J lost 4 bases, and 13 bases lay in between. Per the germline V gene, CDR1 is SGHRS and CDR2 is YFSETQ. CDR3 length: 14 residues. This CDR3 reads CASSLMGAGYEQYF. The CDR3 nucleotides are TGCGCCAGCAGCTTAATGGGGGCCGGATACGAGCAGTACTTC.

Details on this clonotype: An end of the junction does not agree with germline; a read error may underlie this. The rearrangement uses TRBV7-6 and TRBJ2-5, with 9 bases fitting TRBD2. The CDR3 loop spans 16 amino acids. Per the germline V gene, CDR1 is SGHVS and CDR2 is FNYEAQ. The CDR3 region is CASSLSLAGSEETQYF. The CDR3 coding sequence is TGTGCTAGCAGCTTATCCCTAGCGGGGTCAGAAGAGACCCAGTACTTC.

The rearrangement uses TRBV15 and TRBJ1-1, with D possibly matching TRBD1 (5 bases). CDR3 length: 15 residues. V was shortened by 0 bases and J by 4 bases, with 12 bases between the two germline ends. CDR1 and CDR2 (germline): LNHNV, YYDKDF (reference sequence). The CDR3 DNA sequence: TGTGCCACCAGCAGAGATTGGGGGGTGAGCACTGAAGCTTTCTTT. As protein: CATSRDWGVSTEAFF.